This TCR beta chain was obtained from a study of cytomegalovirus exposure and HLA in healthy donors. The PCR had 60 Vbeta and 13 Jbeta primers. Only in-frame clones appear in the TCRdb table, and some are missing; sequencing was by immunoSEQ multiplex PCR. Its clone listing holds more than 200,000 clones. As concerns this clone: No antigen is known for it.

From germline, CDR1 is MNHEY and CDR2 SVGAGI. Trimming removed 8 bases at V and 0 bases at J, with 14 bases between. This CDR3 has 15 amino acids. General study points: In an earlier analysis, productive rearrangement rates for most beta V segments clustered near 87% or 30%. In a later analysis, a genetic analysis reported fewer productive-TCR N-insertions in an Asian-associated ancestry cluster than the cohort average. Listed as cytomegalovirus-associated were more than 150 TCR beta chains.

Healthy bone marrow donors made up the cohort. The sequenced material came from PBMCs. The gene calls are TRBV6-5 and TRBJ1-3; D is perhaps TRBD1 (6 bases). The clonotype was recovered from a woman in her 30s in good health and CMV-seropositive. The CDR3 bases are TGTGCCAGCGCGGGGGGCCAACACTCTGGAAACACCATATATTTT. Protein: CASAGGQHSGNTIYF.